This T cell receptor (beta chain) was observed in a study of shared clonotypes between healthy human individuals. CDR1 and CDR2 from the germline V gene are MDHEN and SYDVKM. The CDR3 runs to 12 residues. With respect to this clone: A read error may account for a junction end that differs from germline.

Replicate PCRs for sorted subsets used roughly 200 ng DNA; this equaled 25,000 to 30,000 T cell genomes. Clones were sequenced by immunoSEQ multiplex PCR, and TCRdb holds only the in-frame ones, with some missing. The top ten hold 0.36% of the sample, which has 2 million to 2.5 million clones, approximately 93% seen once. This receptor was obtained from a man between 18 and 29 years old in good health. Some clones in this sample may be carry-over from other donors' samples. The sequenced material came from naive CD4+ T cells from PBMCs. Described subset: CD45RA+ positively selected. The gene calls are TRBV28 and TRBJ1-2; 7 positions match TRBD1. CDR3 region: CASSQTGYGCTF. In DNA form, the CDR3 reads TGTGCCAGCAGCCAGACAGGGTATGGCTGCACCTTC.